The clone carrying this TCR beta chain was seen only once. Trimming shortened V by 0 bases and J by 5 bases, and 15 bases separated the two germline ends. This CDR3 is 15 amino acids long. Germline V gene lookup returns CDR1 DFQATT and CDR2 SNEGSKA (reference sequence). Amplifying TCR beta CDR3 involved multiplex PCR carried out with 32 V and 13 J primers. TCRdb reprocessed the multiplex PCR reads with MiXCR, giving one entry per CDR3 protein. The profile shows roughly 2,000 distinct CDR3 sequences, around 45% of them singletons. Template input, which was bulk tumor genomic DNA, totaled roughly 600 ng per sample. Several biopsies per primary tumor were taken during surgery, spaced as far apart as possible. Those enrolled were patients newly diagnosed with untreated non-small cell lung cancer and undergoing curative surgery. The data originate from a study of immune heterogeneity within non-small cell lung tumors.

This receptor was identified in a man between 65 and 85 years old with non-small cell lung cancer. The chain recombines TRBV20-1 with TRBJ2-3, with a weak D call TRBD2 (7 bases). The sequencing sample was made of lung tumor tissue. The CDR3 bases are TGCAGTGCTAGAGATCCGCAGCGGGACAAAGATACGCAGTATTTT. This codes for CSARDPQRDKDTQYF.